One and the same sample provided the 3 T cell receptor beta chains below, sequenced in a study of cytomegalovirus exposure and HLA in healthy donors (dated by TCRdb to the late 2010s). The library was generated by the immunoSEQ multiplex PCR assay. TCRdb stores this immuneACCESS table with in-frame sequences only. Part of the clones is absent; in the studies checked, under half of the shortfall reflects unresolved V genes, and no reason is known for the rest. The sample table records some 140,000 clones; roughly 79% of these occur just once. The biggest ten clones account for approximately 30% of the sample. The sample comprised PBMCs. These receptors were collected from a man between 25 and 39 years old in good health and CMV-seropositive.

The chain carries TRBV9 and TRBJ2-3; no clear D gene. The CDR3 runs 14 residues. V dropped 2 bases and J dropped 0 bases, with 7 bases sitting between them. The germline CDR1 and CDR2 sequences are SGDLS and YYNGEE. CDR3 region: CASSVFGSTDTQYF. The CDR3 DNA reads as TGTGCCAGCAGCGTTTTCGGGAGCACAGATACGCAGTATTTT.

The chain couples TRBV28 to TRBJ1-6, with 9 positions matching TRBD1. This CDR3 has 16 amino acids. The germline gives CDR1 MDHEN, CDR2 SYDVKM. V gave up 7 bases and J gave up 8 bases; unmatched junction bases: 12. CDR3 sequence reads: CASNPPGQGRDSPLHF. The DNA for the CDR3 is TGTGCCAGCAACCCCCCGGGACAGGGCCGGGATTCACCCCTCCACTTT.

The chain has TRBV19 and TRBJ2-1, with 11 positions matching TRBD2. Germline V CDR1 and CDR2: LNHDA, SQIVND (reference sequence). Trimming removed 5 bases from V and 8 bases from J; junction bases left unmatched: 2. The CDR3 runs to 13 residues. This chain's CDR3 is CASSPLAGDEQFF. The CDR3 DNA is TGTGCCAGTAGTCCACTAGCGGGAGATGAGCAGTTCTTC.